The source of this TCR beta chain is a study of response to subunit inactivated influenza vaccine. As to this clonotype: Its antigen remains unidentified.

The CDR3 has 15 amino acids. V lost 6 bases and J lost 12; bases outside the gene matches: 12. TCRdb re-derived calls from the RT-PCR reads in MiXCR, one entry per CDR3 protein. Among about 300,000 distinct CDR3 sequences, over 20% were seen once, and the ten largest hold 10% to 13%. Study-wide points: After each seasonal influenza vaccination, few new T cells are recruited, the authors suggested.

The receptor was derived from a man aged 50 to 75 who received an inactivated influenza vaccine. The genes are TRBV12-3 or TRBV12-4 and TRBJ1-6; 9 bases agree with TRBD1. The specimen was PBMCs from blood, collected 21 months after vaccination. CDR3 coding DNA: TGTGCCAGCAGCCCGGGACAGGGTGTGTCGGAACCCCTCCACTTT. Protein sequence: CASSPGQGVSEPLHF.